What follows are 25 T cell receptor beta chains derived from one specimen sequenced in a study of T cell responses to AZD1222 COVID-19 vaccine. This table comes from immunoSEQ multiplex PCR, and its TCRdb copy is limited to in-frame clones, with some not included. The sample lists more than 70,000 clones, roughly 88% occurring once. This material consisted of peripheral blood, taken on day 0 of AZD1222 vaccination. The receptors here all came from an adult in good health.

The chain couples TRBV5-8 to TRBJ2-7, with D perhaps matching TRBD2 (5 bases). Germline V gene data show CDR1 as SGHTS and CDR2 as YDEGEE. V gave up 7 bases and J gave up 2 bases, with 16 bases separating them. This CDR3 contains 14 residues. This chain's CDR3 is CASSLGPGTYEQYF. CDR3 nucleotides: TGTGCCAGCTCCTTGGGCCCGGGAACCTACGAGCAGTACTTC. The complete variable domain, with remaining parts taken from reference TRBV5-8 and TRBJ2-7, reads EAGVTQSPTHLIKTRGQQATLRCSPISGHTSVYWYQQALGLGLQFLLWYDEGEERNRGNFPPRFSGRQFPNYSSELNVNALELEDSALYLCASSLGPGTYEQYFGPGTRLTVT.

The chain uses TRBV10-3 and TRBJ1-6, with a weak D call TRBD1 (5 bases). Trimming removed 10 bases from V and 4 bases from J, with 17 bases in between. Germline-derived CDR1 and CDR2 are ENHRY and SYGVKD. This CDR3 contains 15 residues. CDR3 protein: CATLAGELYNSPLHF. The CDR3 region has the DNA TGTGCCACCCTCGCGGGGGAGCTTTATAATTCACCCCTCCACTTT.

This chain uses TRBV12-3 or TRBV12-4 with TRBJ2-1, with D perhaps TRBD2 (5 bases). The CDR3 runs 12 residues. V lost 4 bases, J lost 9 bases, and 10 bases lay in between. CDR3 bases: TGTGCCAGCAGTTCTAGCTTTAGTGAGCAGTTCTTC. Translation: CASSSSFSEQFF.

This chain uses TRBV24-1 with TRBJ2-3; TRBD2 is a possible D gene (5 bases). CDR1 is KGHDR, CDR2 SFDVKD, per germline. This CDR3 contains 16 residues. V was clipped by 1 base and J by 4 bases, with 14 bases between them. Here the CDR3 reads CATSDFGPGGADTQYF. The CDR3 DNA reads as TGTGCCACCAGTGATTTCGGCCCCGGAGGTGCAGATACGCAGTATTTT.

This clone has only one observation. The rearrangement links TRBV7-9 to TRBJ1-1; possibly TRBD1 for D (6 bases). This CDR3 comprises 14 residues. Germline V gene lookup returns CDR1 SEHNR and CDR2 FQNEAQ (reference sequence). V was shortened by 5 bases and J by 3 bases, with 13 bases between the two germline ends. The DNA of the CDR3 is TGTGCCAGCAGCCCGACCAGGGGAGACACTGAAGCTTTCTTT. Translation: CASSPTRGDTEAFF.

The V and J genes are TRBV24-1 and TRBJ2-1; 11 positions agree with TRBD2. Trimming took 4 bases from V and 5 from J; bases not matched to a gene: 9. CDR3 size: 17 residues. Germline V gene sequence: CDR1 KGHDR, CDR2 SFDVKD. The chain's CDR3 is CATSEKGSGLADNEQFF. CDR3 nucleotides: TGTGCCACCAGTGAAAAAGGGTCGGGACTAGCGGACAATGAGCAGTTCTTC.

The rearrangement links TRBV19 to TRBJ1-2; perhaps TRBD1 as D (5 bases). The germline CDR1 and CDR2 sequences are LNHDA and SQIVND (reference sequence). The CDR3 spans 14 residues. With 6 bases removed from V and 5 bases from J, the gap between germline ends came to 16 bases. The CDR3 region has the DNA TGTGCCAGTAGAATCTCTATTGGGGGGTATGGCTACACCTTC. Translated, it gives CASRISIGGYGYTF.

The chain carries TRBV12-3 or TRBV12-4 and TRBJ2-2; the D is unclear. Trimming pared 7 bases from V and 5 bases from J, leaving 5 bases between. The CDR3 runs to 11 residues. This chain's CDR3 is CASTATGELFF. CDR3 nucleotide sequence: TGTGCCAGCACAGCTACCGGGGAGCTGTTTTTT.

The chain joins TRBV2 to TRBJ1-2; D is unclear. V was clipped by 3 bases and J by 9 bases, with 8 bases between them. The CDR3 is made up of 11 amino acids. The germline CDR1 and CDR2 sequences are SNHLY and FYNNEI. CDR3 amino acids: CASSERVSYTF. CDR3 nucleotides: TGTGCCAGCAGTGAGCGGGTTAGCTACACCTTC.

CDR3 in amino acids: CASSQFPSGSRTGELFF. In DNA, the CDR3 is TGTGCCAGCAGCCAATTCCCTAGCGGGAGTAGAACCGGGGAGCTGTTTTTT. The chain joins TRBV3-1 (or the pseudogene TRBV3-2) to TRBJ2-2; TRBD2 matches at 10 bases. Germline V CDR1 and CDR2: LGHDT, YNNKEL (reference sequence). Trimming removed 2 bases from V and 5 bases from J; junction bases left unmatched: 8. The CDR3 spans 17 residues.

The chain recombines TRBV9 with TRBJ1-2, with TRBD1 as a possible D gene (5 bases). Trimming shortened V by 0 bases and J by 4 bases, and 19 bases separated the two germline ends. This CDR3 spans 17 amino acids. The germline V gene encodes CDR1 SGDLS and CDR2 YYNGEE. The CDR3 region has the DNA TGTGCCAGCAGCGTAGGGGGACCCATTAGACGCTCCTATGGCTACACCTTC. Its protein product is CASSVGGPIRRSYGYTF.

The chain couples TRBV19 to TRBJ2-1; TRBD2 matches at 9 bases. The CDR3 covers 15 residues. V was pared by 4 bases and J by 5 bases, with 6 bases of the junction left unmatched. Germline lookup yields CDR1 LNHDA and CDR2 SQIVND (reference sequence). CDR3 DNA: TGTGCCAGTAGTAGAAGCGGGAGGTTCGACAATGAGCAGTTCTTC. Translating it yields CASSRSGRFDNEQFF.

The J gene is TRBJ1-1, the V gene TRBV2; D perhaps matches TRBD1 (5 bases). Germline CDR1 reads SNHLY; CDR2 reads FYNNEI. V gave up 5 bases and J gave up 0 bases, with 10 bases separating them. The CDR3 consists of 14 residues. The CDR3, as DNA: TGTGCCAGCAGTCCCGGGACGGTGAACACTGAAGCTTTCTTT. The encoded protein is CASSPGTVNTEAFF. Full variable domain (remainder filled in from reference TRBV2 and TRBJ1-1): EPEVTQTPSHQVTQMGQEVILRCVPISNHLYFYWYRQILGQKVEFLVSFYNNEISEKSEIFDDQFSVERPDGSNFTLKIRSTKLEDSAMYFCASSPGTVNTEAFFGQGTRLTVV.

This clone was counted a few times. The chain couples TRBV7-9 to TRBJ1-1; a weak D match, TRBD1 (5 bases). Between the trimmed V and J ends, which lost 2 bases and 4 bases, there was a span of 8 bases. The CDR3 is 13 amino acids. The germline V gene has CDR1 SEHNR and CDR2 FQNEAQ (reference sequence). The CDR3 bases are TGTGCCAGCAGCTTAATGGGGGGCACTGAAGCTTTCTTT. As protein: CASSLMGGTEAFF.

The V call is TRBV5-1, the J call TRBJ2-7; TRBD2 aligns across 10 bases. V lost 1 base, J lost 1 base, and 5 bases stayed unmatched. There are 16 residues in the CDR3. Germline V gene data show CDR1 as SGHRS and CDR2 as YFSETQ. The CDR3 loop is CASSLLTSGTSYEQYF. The CDR3 coding sequence is TGCGCCAGCAGCTTGCTAACTAGCGGGACGTCCTACGAGCAGTACTTC.

The chain has TRBV7-9 and TRBJ1-1; a weak D match, TRBD1 (6 bases). This CDR3 is 14 amino acids long. Germline CDR1 and CDR2: SEHNR and FQNEAQ (reference sequence). The germline V and J ends were trimmed by 0 bases and 5 bases, with 10 bases remaining between them. DNA of the CDR3: TGTGCCAGCAGCTTAGCGCAGGGGTATACTGAAGCTTTCTTT. This codes for CASSLAQGYTEAFF.

The J gene is TRBJ1-2, the V gene TRBV28; D call uncertain. The CDR3 extends over 12 amino acids. Between the trimmed V and J ends, which lost 6 bases and 5 bases, there was a span of 10 bases. Looked up from germline, CDR1 is MDHEN and CDR2 is SYDVKM. The CDR3 region has the DNA TGTGCCAGCAGCTCACGAGTATATGGCTACACCTTC. Amino acid sequence: CASSSRVYGYTF.

This rearrangement joins TRBV7-8 to TRBJ1-2; 10 bases line up with TRBD1. Germline trimming cut 0 bases from V and 5 bases from J; bases unmatched to any gene: 12. The CDR3 runs 18 residues. Germline V lookup: CDR1 SGHVS, CDR2 FQNEAQ. Here the CDR3 DNA reads TGTGCCAGCAGCTTAGCCGGCCCGGGACAGGGGTTCGGGTATGGCTACACCTTC. Its protein is CASSLAGPGQGFGYGYTF. Filled out from reference TRBV7-8 and TRBJ1-2, the complete variable domain reads GAGVSQSPRYKVAKRGQDVALRCDPISGHVSLFWYQQALGQGPEFLTYFQNEAQLDKSGLPSDRFFAERPEGSVSTLKIQRTQQEDSAVYLCASSLAGPGQGFGYGYTFGSGTRLTVV.

The rearrangement links TRBV5-5 to TRBJ1-3, with a weak D call TRBD1 (5 bases). The CDR3 sequence is 17 residues long. V lost 4 bases and J 0 bases, leaving 17 bases between the germline ends. The germline V gene has CDR1 SGHKS and CDR2 YYEKEE (reference sequence). The CDR3 is CASSTGETTLSGNTIYF. The CDR3 nucleotides read TGTGCCAGCAGCACAGGAGAAACCACGCTCTCTGGAAACACCATATATTTT.

In regard to this clone: This CDR3 is missing its conserved last phenylalanine or tryptophan, likely due to a read error. Because the CDR3's place on the DNA is in doubt, the DNA is left out and the CDR3 is given as listed by TCRdb. The V gene is TRBV11-2, the J gene TRBJ2-7. The CDR3 is 9 amino acids long, termini counted. The germline V gene encodes CDR1 SGHAT and CDR2 FQNNGV. This CDR3 reads CASSFRRLR.

CDR3 loop: CASSLSRTLNEQFF. For the CDR3, the DNA is TGTGCCAGCAGTTTATCTAGGACTCTCAATGAGCAGTTCTTC. The chain joins TRBV27 to TRBJ2-1; a possible D gene is TRBD2 (5 bases). Germline CDR1 reads MNHEY; CDR2 reads SMNVEV (reference sequence). This CDR3 has 14 residues. V was pared by 0 bases and J by 6 bases, with 9 bases between.

The chain combines TRBV28 with TRBJ2-1; the D gene is possibly TRBD2 (5 bases). This CDR3 comprises 15 residues. The V end was cut by 7 bases, the J end by 4 bases, with 17 bases between. Germline CDR1 is MDHEN and CDR2 is SYDVKM. The CDR3 sequence is CASTKRTPPYNEQFF. Written as DNA, the CDR3 is TGTGCCAGCACAAAGCGGACCCCACCGTACAATGAGCAGTTCTTC.

The chain uses TRBV6-1 and TRBJ2-7; TRBD2 matches at 9 bases. This CDR3 is built from 17 residues. The V and J ends lost 1 base and 6 bases, in that order; junction bases with no gene match: 13. Per germline, CDR1 MNHNS and CDR2 SASEGT. The CDR3 DNA reads TGTGCCAGCAGTGAAGAGGCGGGAGGGTTCTCCTTGGGCGAGCAGTACTTC. Its translation: CASSEEAGGFSLGEQYF.

This clone was counted at least ten times. The rearrangement uses TRBV6-4 and TRBJ2-1; a weak D match, TRBD2 (6 bases). The CDR3 consists of 17 residues. Germline lookup yields CDR1 MRHNA and CDR2 SNTAGT. V shed 6 bases and J shed 0 bases, with 18 bases lying between them. The CDR3 coding sequence is TGTGCCAGCAGCCGAGGAGAGACTAGGTGCTCCTACAATGAGCAGTTCTTC. It codes for CASSRGETRCSYNEQFF.

This clone has a handful of counts. This chain's CDR3 is CASSPGLTFSEKLFF. In DNA form, the CDR3 reads TGTGCCAGCAGCCCCGGACTGACCTTTAGTGAAAAACTGTTTTTT. This chain joins TRBV28 and TRBJ1-4; no reliable D call. The V gene lost 6 bases and the J gene lost 7 bases, with 18 bases spanning the gap. From germline, CDR1 is MDHEN and CDR2 SYDVKM. The CDR3 has 15 amino acids. The full variable domain, with the rest looked up from reference TRBV28 and TRBJ1-4, is DVKVTQSSRYLVKRTGEKVFLECVQDMDHENMFWYRQDPGLGLRLIYFSYDVKMKEKGDIPEGYSVSREKKERFSLILESASTNQTSMYLCASSPGLTFSEKLFFGSGTQLSVL.